Described below is a single T cell receptor beta chain sequence and its context. It has no known antigen specificity. No much larger clonotype is one base removed from it; base qualities were not supplied. The entire amount of isolated RNA was reverse transcribed using the High Capacity cDNA Reverse Transcription Kit, so the sequenced TCRB transcripts were expressed ones. Stem cell-like memory T cell samples underwent survey-depth immunoSEQ sequencing, averaging roughly 1 million total reads per sample. Sorted cells were lysed in RLT buffer and RNA was extracted with DNase-treated RNeasy Micro or Mini kits, depending on cell number. Each cell subset was processed separately to prevent cross-contamination, with patient and healthy donor samples processed together. The immunoSEQ multiplex PCR was used to amplify TCRB sequences from cDNA, yielding 87-bp fragments that span the CDR3 region. Sequencing of the amplicons was done on the Illumina HiSeq platform. In the paper's pipeline: PCR bias was computationally corrected using synthetic template baselines, reads within Hamming distance 2 were collapsed, and singletons that could not be merged were discarded. Reads were aligned against IMGT to assign V, D and J genes, CDR3 length and insertions or deletions at six rearrangement sites. Within each subset, clonotype counts were normalized to the number of sorted cells before true diversity and Gini coefficients were calculated with the tcR R package. Repertoire sharing was quantified using the overlap coefficient calculated on TCRB nucleotide sequences. TCRdb limited this immuneACCESS table to in-frame rearrangements with V and J called. A share of clones is missing; checked studies link under half to unresolved V genes, and the rest is unexplained. V and J calls and clone size are those listed in that table; D and trimming were worked out from the DNA. The sample records approximately 40,000 clones, 50% of which are singletons. Over 0.2% of the sample is in the top ten clones.

From each donor, a single peripheral blood sample of about 100 mL on average was drawn into heparinised tubes. Naive, central memory, regulatory and stem cell-like memory CD4+ T cells were sorted on a BD FACSAria II using a panel including CD45RO, CCR7, CD25, CD127, CD95 and CD27. All sorted populations exceeded 95% purity. PBMCs were isolated right away by Lymphoprep density gradient centrifugation and were stained directly, without culture. Samples were stained and sorted in pairs, with one healthy donor and one patient per experiment, so that batch effects were minimized. V is clipped by 1 base and J by 3 bases, and the sequence between their germline boundaries is 6 bases long. From a lookup of the germline V gene, CDR1 and CDR2 are SGHRS and YFSETQ. Its CDR3 holds 13 amino acids, cysteine through phenylalanine. Only the CDR3 DNA stays, 39 bases, in frame from base 1. The data derive from a study of beta chain features in type 1 diabetes (dated by TCRdb to the late 2010s). In the study overall: Mean age, gender distribution, total cell number and subset yield did not differ between patients and healthy donors. Across all samples, 90 million to 130 million sorted cells were examined, and cell number per subset correlated strongly with RNA yield. In the study, recently diagnosed type 1 diabetes patients and matched healthy donors were compared on the TCRB repertoires of their sorted circulating CD4+ T cell subsets. Regulatory and stem cell-like memory subsets were obtained from only 8 patients and roughly eight healthy donors, while naive and central memory subsets were obtained from all 30 or so donors.

Overall results and qualifications from the work: Because the HLA sub-analyses included only small numbers of individuals, any influence of HLA type on TCRB rearrangement was left unresolved. Because cDNA was sequenced instead of genomic DNA, highly expressing activated cells could be over-represented, though the groups showed no difference in activation or CD3 levels. Patients with type 1 diabetes made fewer insertions and deleted more nucleotides at VDJ recombination sites, implying thymic rearrangement abnormalities. Naive, central memory and regulatory TCRB repertoires appeared to be more similar among patients than among healthy donors. PCR might favor shorter templates, but patient and control samples were amplified and corrected together, so any skew would affect both groups equally. In all four CD4+ subsets, TCRB CDR3 length was moderately but significantly shorter in type 1 diabetes patients.

The sequencing input was stem cell memory CD4+ T cells from blood. The sample's cell subset or site label is to be understood as: stem cell-like memory CD4+ T cells. The TCR originated in a young woman in good health. The rearrangement joined TRBV5-1 to TRBJ2-3; a confident D gene designation cannot be given. Here the CDR3 is given as CASSLSETDTQYF. The bases read TGCGCCAGCAGCTTGTCAGAAACAGATACGCAGTATTTT.